These 11 T cell receptor beta chains came from one sample sequenced in a study of CD8 T cells in Susac syndrome. Random hexamers primed reverse transcription of about 0.45 to 1 ug RNA. TCRdb passed the immunoSEQ multiplex PCR reads through MiXCR, listing each CDR3 protein once. Counted here are over 150,000 distinct CDR3 sequences, approximately 93% occurring once; the ten biggest clones make up under 0.095%. The sample taken for sequencing was CD4+ T cells from PBMCs. These receptors all come from a human donor with multiple sclerosis.

The chain carries TRBV9 and TRBJ2-5; tentatively, D is TRBD2 (7 bases). Trimming removed 3 bases at V and 4 bases at J, with 22 bases between. The CDR3 has 17 amino acids. Germline CDR1 reads SGDLS; CDR2 reads YYNGEE. The CDR3 DNA follows: TGTGCCAGCAGCGGCCCCCGGGGAGGGGGATCGTCAGAGACCCAGTACTTC. Protein: CASSGPRGGGSSETQYF. The full variable domain, in which reference TRBV9 and TRBJ2-5 provide the parts outside the CDR3, is DSGVTQTPKHLITATGQRVTLRCSPRSGDLSVYWYQQSLDQGLQFLIQYYNGEERAKGNILERFSAQQFPDLHSELNLSSLELGDSALYFCASSGPRGGGSSETQYFGPGTRLLVL.

This chain uses TRBV5-6 with TRBJ1-6; no firm D call. The ends were cut back, 0 bases at V and 0 bases at J, with 10 bases in the middle. CDR1 and CDR2 from the germline V gene are SGHDT and YYEEEE. The length of the CDR3 is 17 residues. CDR3 in DNA: TGTGCCAGCAGCTTGGCCTGGACTGACTCCTATAATTCACCCCTCCACTTT. Translating gives CASSLAWTDSYNSPLHF.

In this sample, this clonotype turned up once. This chain connects TRBV5-1 to TRBJ2-2; 10 nucleotides line up with TRBD1. The CDR3 spans 19 residues. Losses at the gene ends were 7 bases for V and 2 bases for J; bases not matched to a gene: 17. CDR1 and CDR2 from the germline V gene are SGHRS and YFSETQ. Written as DNA, the CDR3 is TGCGCCAGCGCCCTTAAGGACAGGGGGATGAATTTCAACACCGGGGAGCTGTTTTTT. Protein product: CASALKDRGMNFNTGELFF.

In DNA, the CDR3 is TGTGCCAGCAGCACTACTTCGGGACACCTGACCGGGCAGCCCCAGCATTTT. It yields the protein CASSTTSGHLTGQPQHF. This chain links TRBV12-3 or TRBV12-4 with TRBJ1-5, with D possibly being TRBD1 (6 bases). Trimming pared 6 bases from V and 7 bases from J, leaving 25 bases between. CDR3 length equals 17 residues.

V usage is TRBV4-1 and J usage is TRBJ2-3; a weak D match, TRBD2 (5 bases). The CDR3 loop spans 16 amino acids. V was shortened by 4 bases and J by 2 bases, with 16 bases between the two germline ends. From germline, CDR1 is MGHRA and CDR2 YSYEKL. The CDR3 loop reads CASSPRLGSNTDTQYF. The CDR3 DNA is TGCGCCAGCAGCCCCCGCCTGGGGAGCAACACAGATACGCAGTATTTT.

V is TRBV6-5 and J is TRBJ2-2, with D perhaps being TRBD1 or TRBD2 (5 bases each). Germline-derived CDR1 and CDR2 are MNHEY and SVGAGI. This CDR3 comprises 14 residues. V was cut by 5 bases and J by 1 base, with 8 bases left in between. CDR3: CASSGTLNTGELFF. Here the CDR3 DNA reads TGTGCCAGCAGTGGGACCCTGAACACCGGGGAGCTGTTTTTT.

The chain carries TRBV29-1 and TRBJ2-7; D ambiguous. V gave up 4 bases and J gave up 0 bases, with 13 bases separating them. Germline CDR1 reads SQVTM; CDR2 reads ANQGSEA. The CDR3 contains 14 residues. CDR3 sequence: CSVVVGFSSYEQYF. In nucleotides, the CDR3 is TGCAGCGTTGTGGTAGGGTTTAGCTCCTACGAGCAGTACTTC.

The genes are TRBV12-3 or TRBV12-4 and TRBJ1-2; no firm D call. With 8 bases removed from V and 7 bases from J, the gap between germline ends came to 14 bases. The CDR3 totals 12 residues. The CDR3 bases are TGTGCCAGCGCCTCTGGGAGGGTTGGCTACACCTTC. It specifies CASASGRVGYTF.

The chain recombines TRBV5-1 with TRBJ1-4, with D hard to call. The CDR3 sequence is 15 residues long. Germline loops: CDR1 SGHRS, CDR2 YFSETQ. V lost 0 bases and J lost 8, with 14 bases in between. The CDR3 is CASSLDSRSEEKLFF. CDR3 DNA sequence: TGCGCCAGCAGCTTGGACTCACGTAGTGAGGAAAAACTGTTTTTT.

This chain uses TRBV12-3 or TRBV12-4 with TRBJ1-5, with D uncertain. Trimming left V 6 bases short and J 0 bases short, with 12 bases between. The CDR3 runs to 15 residues. CDR3 amino acids: CASRTTTYSNQPQHF. The CDR3 nucleotides read TGTGCCAGCAGGACGACTACTTATAGCAATCAGCCCCAGCATTTT.

The chain couples TRBV2 to TRBJ1-3, with unresolved D. CDR1 and CDR2 from the germline V gene are SNHLY and FYNNEI. Trimming took off 5 bases at V and 0 bases at J, with 5 bases between the two ends. The CDR3 sequence is 13 residues long. The CDR3 nucleotides are TGTGCCAGCAGTCGGGACTCTGGAAACACCATATATTTT. This encodes CASSRDSGNTIYF. The variable domain in full, with the rest retrieved from reference TRBV2 and TRBJ1-3, is EPEVTQTPSHQVTQMGQEVILRCVPISNHLYFYWYRQILGQKVEFLVSFYNNEISEKSEIFDDQFSVERPDGSNFTLKIRSTKLEDSAMYFCASSRDSGNTIYFGEGSWLTVV.